This TCR beta chain was recorded in a study of beta chain features in type 1 diabetes. Study-level background: No age, gender or cell yield differences were seen between patients and healthy donors.

Post-sort purity exceeded 98% for all sorted populations. Study results and limitations: In patients and controls equally, PCR might favor templates that are shorter. The study found that naive, central memory and Treg TCRB repertoires appeared more similar in patients than in healthy donors. Shorter TCRB CDR3s, moderately but significantly so, marked every one of the four CD4+ subsets in Type 1 diabetes patients.

A remark on this clone: Its antigen remains unknown.

Germline CDR1 LNHDA, CDR2 SQIVND (reference sequence). With 5 bases clipped from V and 7 bases from J, the junction kept 5 bases outside the gene matches. This CDR3 spans 13 amino acids. Sequenced material consisted of expressed TCRB transcripts (all of the isolated RNA was reverse transcribed). Measured with immunoSEQ multiplex PCR; TCRdb has only the in-frame clones, and not every one. The table lists 20,000 to 25,000 clones, more than 65% of them singletons. This TCR came from a woman in her forties with type 1 diabetes. The sequencing sample was made of stem cell memory CD4+ T cells from blood. This chain joins TRBV19 and TRBJ1-5, with TRBD1 matching over 7 bases. CDR3 loop: CASSRDRDQPQHF. In DNA form, the CDR3 reads TGTGCCAGTAGTCGGGACAGAGACCAGCCCCAGCATTTT.